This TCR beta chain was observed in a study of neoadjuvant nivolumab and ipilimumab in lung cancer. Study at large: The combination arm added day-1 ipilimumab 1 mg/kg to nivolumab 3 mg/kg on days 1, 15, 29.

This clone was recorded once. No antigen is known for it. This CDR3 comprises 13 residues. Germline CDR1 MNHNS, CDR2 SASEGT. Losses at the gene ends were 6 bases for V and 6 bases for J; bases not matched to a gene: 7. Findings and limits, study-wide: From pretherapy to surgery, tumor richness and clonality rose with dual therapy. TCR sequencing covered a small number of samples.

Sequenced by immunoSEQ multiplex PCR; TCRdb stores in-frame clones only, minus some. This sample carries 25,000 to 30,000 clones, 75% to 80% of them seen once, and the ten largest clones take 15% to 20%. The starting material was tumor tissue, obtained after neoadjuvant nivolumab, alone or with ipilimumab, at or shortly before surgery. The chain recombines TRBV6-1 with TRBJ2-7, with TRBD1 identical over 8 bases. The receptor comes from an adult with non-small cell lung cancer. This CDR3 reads CASSDRGSSEQYF. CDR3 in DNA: TGTGCCAGCAGCGACAGGGGCTCTTCCGAGCAGTACTTC.